This T cell receptor (beta chain) was captured by sequencing in a study of cytomegalovirus exposure and HLA in healthy donors (dated by TCRdb to the late 2010s). For context, the study as a whole: An earlier analysis of approximately 640 of the donors reported roughly 270 Gb of sequence data and some 120 million unique TCR beta sequences from 150 million to 200 million T cells. To predict cytomegalovirus infection status, the study brought together high-throughput TCR immunosequencing, statistical association of individual TCRs with disease status, and machine learning. Rather than drawing on any new phenotypic data, the later analysis identified candidate immune exposures from TCR beta sequences and the way those sequences occurred across donors. An early release that covered some 640 HLA-typed donors contained approximately 300 gigabases of sequencing data and about 93 million unique TCR sequences. The study used immunosequencing to profile the T cell repertoires of several hundred subjects and linked those repertoires to cytomegalovirus serostatus. A later analysis re-analyzed previously published TCR beta repertoires from 650 to 800 donors and added high-resolution HLA genotyping to study TCR occurrence patterns. Among the roughly 390 genotyped donors, around 81% belonged to the genetic ancestry cluster associated with self-reported Caucasian donors. Every discovery cohort repertoire had been produced on one sequencing platform. To decide whether each TCR beta V gene segment behaved as functional or pseudogenic, an earlier analysis of some 600 of the donors relied on high-throughput TCR beta sequencing. The study aimed to test whether cataloging public T cell receptors could reveal signatures of past pathogen exposure. The number of donors typed differed by locus, with roughly 620-630 for A, B, C, DRB1 and DQB1, roughly 520 for DQA1, 606 for DPA1, and roughly 450 for DPB1. In a later genetic analysis, genome-wide SNP genotypes for about three fifths of the roughly 670 donors were used, and that subset was treated as a discovery cohort. Roughly 5 DR-DQ haplotypes were handled as single units for association and clustering, since linkage in the cohort was strong. Donor age, sex, ethnicity and CMV serostatus were collected together with the repertoire data. Along with the roughly 610-subject first cohort, a separate validation cohort of around 120 different subjects was used. Among about 370 genotyped donors of the cohort, an average of around 220,000 unique TCR beta nucleotide sequences was sequenced per donor, of which approximately 18% were non-productive. Both class I and class II loci were covered by HLA typing, at four-digit resolution. Overall results and qualifications from the work: Over 15 rarely observed V segments, including chromosome 9 orphons, were excluded from the earlier analysis of almost 600 of the donors because counts were too low. A total of roughly 160 TCR beta chains were listed by the study as associated with cytomegalovirus. Assigning TCR associations to individual alleles was difficult when HLA alleles, especially DR and DQ, strongly co-occurred. Presence/absence analyses assumed roughly uniform sequencing depth across donors, an assumption that may not hold. Several of the top co-occurrence clusters appeared to be linked to parvovirus B19, influenza, CMV and Epstein-Barr virus, according to a later analysis. The 87-base-pair reads could not distinguish some IMGT-functional V segments, including TRBV6-2 and TRBV6-3, so those segments were excluded. CMV serostatus was the only immune exposure information available for the cohort. V-gene and J-gene trimming of TCR beta chains was associated with a missense DCLRE1C variant in a later genetic analysis, and the association was replicated in an independent cohort. In a later analysis, HLA-associated TCR beta chains were found to be more clonally expanded and to have lower generation probabilities than equally common non-associated chains. In vitro tests confirmed that a few of the cytomegalovirus-associated TCR beta chains recognize cytomegalovirus antigens. Linkage disequilibrium might explain the correlated functional status among segregating V segments, but an unknown experimental factor could not be excluded. In an earlier analysis of under 600 of the donors, most TCR beta V segments were observed in productive rearrangements about 87% or about 30% of the time, broadly matching IMGT annotations. It was suggested by the authors that the approach could potentially be generalized to other disease states and immunological phenotypes. The classifier was reported to diagnose cytomegalovirus status with high specificity and sensitivity in both the original cohort and the validation cohort. In a later genetic analysis, fewer N-insertions in productive TCRs were reported among donors in an Asian-associated ancestry cluster than the roughly 640-donor mean. Most TCR sequences were seen in very few donors, while some public TCRs were found in many individuals. This cohort had only TCR beta chains sequenced, and the lack of alpha or paired-chain data limited which features could be detected. In a later analysis, TCR association rates were found to vary across HLA loci, with the most associated TCRs seen for DRB1 alleles and the fewest for HLA-C alleles. A later analysis associated roughly 17,000 TCR beta sequences with specific HLA alleles at a false discovery rate of 0.05. Because some donors lacked HLA typing at each locus, the association tests relied only on the typed subset. In a later analysis, most CMV-associated TCR beta chains were found to appear HLA-restricted, with HLA associations seemingly driven largely by CMV exposure. A further reported finding was that TCR beta sequences accurately predicted the HLA-A and HLA-B alleles for most subjects in the first cohort. A cluster of highly shared sequence variants was judged likely to be a technical artifact of the sequencing pipeline.

The library was prepared using the immunoSEQ multiplex PCR assay. The multiplex PCR relied on a mix of 60 forward primers for TCR Vbeta segments and 13 reverse primers for TCR Jbeta segments. The CDR3 region of rearranged TCR beta genes was amplified from genomic DNA by a multiplex PCR assay. The amplified TCR beta libraries were sequenced on the Illumina HiSeq System as 87-base-pair reads. Concerning the study's data processing: In a later analysis, tens of millions of unique TCR beta chains were counted across the 500 to 850 repertoires, and roughly 10 million of these chains were shared by at least two donors. Raw reads were error-corrected and collapsed into unique sequences with a nearest-neighbor algorithm that merged closely related sequences to remove PCR and sequencing errors. V, D and J gene segments were assigned by aligning CDR3 sequences to IMGT reference sequences. For a sequence to be retained, at least a six-nucleotide match to both a V gene segment and a J gene segment was required. Rearrangements were classified as productive when the CDR3 lacked stop codons and remained in frame with V and J, and all other rearrangements were classified as non-productive. Following IMGT convention, CDR3 was defined as the stretch from the second conserved V-encoded cysteine up to the conserved J-encoded phenylalanine. The earlier analysis of about 620 of the donors excluded sequences that lacked an unambiguous match to a single V gene segment. In an earlier analysis of approximately 500 of the donors, a V segment was called functional when productive rearrangements were above 56.7%, and segregating when the standard deviation between donors exceeded 5%. To diagnose cytomegalovirus status from the catalog of TCR beta chain sequences, a statistical classification framework was built. In a later analysis, V and J genes were assigned by comparing TCR nucleotide sequences against IMGT/GENE-DB human TR gene sequences. The TCRdist pipeline was used in a later analysis to assign CDR3 sequences and most-parsimonious VDJ recombination scenarios. In a later analysis, every TCR beta chain was defined by the combination of its CDR3 amino acid sequence and its V-gene family, and reads without a unique V-gene family were dropped. As a way to deal with suspected cross-contamination and a sequencing artifact, a later analysis dropped under 600 nucleotide sequences that were highly shared and had low generation probability. In a later analysis, a clonal expansion index was calculated for each public chain from normalized within-repertoire ranks of inferred template counts. In a later analysis, generation probabilities were computed with a VDJ recombination model fitted to out-of-frame rearrangements, and the resulting probabilities were checked against IGoR. A later analysis scored TCR-TCR, TCR-HLA and TCR-CMV co-occurrence with hypergeometric tests, applying a repertoire-size bias correction to TCR pairs. False discovery rates were estimated in a later analysis by permuting HLA or CMV assignments 20 times. In a later analysis, co-occurring TCRs were grouped with DBSCAN, and TCRdist sequence similarity was added when clustering was performed within HLA-allele-positive subsets. Repertoires with fewer than 30,000 or more than 120,000 public chains were left out of co-occurrence clustering, as were a handful of repertoires with anomalous nucleotide sharing. Held by TCRdb, this immuneACCESS table contains in-frame sequences only and omits some clones. Under half of the omission traces to an unresolved V gene where checked; the cause of the rest is unknown. The DNA was the basis for D and trimming; V, J and clone size are from that table. The table for this sample lists about 190,000 clones; less than 90% of them were counted only once. 1.6% of the sample belongs to the ten largest clones.

The cohort was made up of roughly 670 healthy bone marrow donors. All cohort members were sampled while nominally healthy, although unrecorded immune exposures were likely present. The donor tested CMV seronegative and was one of the 352 seronegative cohort members. A peripheral blood sample was collected from each donor, and TCR beta sequencing was performed on peripheral blood mononuclear cells. The Qiagen DNeasy Blood Extraction Kit was used to extract genomic DNA from the blood cell samples. Germline trimming amounts to 4 bases on V and 1 base on J, with 5 as the count of junction bases outside the gene matches. As encoded in the germline V gene, CDR1 is KGHSH while CDR2 is LQKENI. Measured from the cysteine to the phenylalanine, the CDR3 is 15 residues long. Of all the DNA, just the CDR3 is kept, 45 bases in frame from base 1. About this clone: Which antigen it targets is not known. No per-base quality is available; no much larger clone lies one base away.

The specimen sequenced was PBMCs. This receptor was taken from a man aged 45-65 years in good health and CMV-seronegative. The chain uses TRBV18 and TRBJ2-7, with 9 bases matching TRBD1. The CDR3 corresponds to CASSRDRAGSYEQYF. The DNA reads TGTGCCAGCTCACGGGACAGGGCAGGATCCTACGAGCAGTACTTC.